The 20 T cell receptor beta chains reported below all come from one sample, sequenced in a study of sequential checkpoint blockade in melanoma (dated by TCRdb to 2018 to 2020). Library generation was performed with the immunoSEQ multiplex PCR assay. As stored in TCRdb, this immuneACCESS dataset retains in-frame rearrangements with V and J assigned. A fraction of the clones does not appear; measured against another copy, unresolved V genes explain less than half of the discrepancy, and the remainder lacks a known reason. This sample comprises under 20,000 clones, around 69% of them detected only once. Together, the top ten hold under 20% of the sample. Read against the paper, the sample's treatment or condition label means: randomized to nivolumab then ipilimumab (arm A) or the reverse (arm B). Sequencing was performed on CD8+ T cells sorted from blood (inferred from file names), taken from a patient given nivolumab and ipilimumab in sequence. Every receptor here comes from a human donor with melanoma.

This clone has a handful of counts. The genes are TRBV4-1 and TRBJ1-1; D is perhaps TRBD1 (6 bases). Trimming left V 0 bases short and J 0 bases short, with 11 bases between. CDR1 and CDR2 (germline): MGHRA, YSYEKL. This CDR3 is 16 amino acids long. In DNA, the CDR3 is TGCGCCAGCAGCCAAGATAGTCAGGGGATGAACACTGAAGCTTTCTTT. Translation gives CASSQDSQGMNTEAFF.

The CDR3 here is CASSQSGQGWEVNYGYTF. The CDR3 DNA follows: TGCGCCAGCAGCCAATCGGGCCAGGGGTGGGAAGTTAACTATGGCTACACCTTC. V gene TRBV4-3 combines with J gene TRBJ1-2; perhaps TRBD1 as D (6 bases). The CDR3 has 18 amino acids. Germline assignment: CDR1 LGHNA and CDR2 YSLEER. V lost 2 bases to trimming and J lost 1 base, with 20 bases between them.

This clone was counted between two and nine times. The chain has TRBV27 and TRBJ1-5; TRBD1 matches 12 bases. Germline CDR1 and CDR2: MNHEY and SMNVEV (reference sequence). The J segment lost 0 bases and the V segment lost 6 bases, leaving 18 bases of the junction unmatched. The CDR3 runs to 21 residues. CDR3 protein: CASRPNRDRGRIGDSNQPQHF. The CDR3 bases are TGTGCCAGCAGGCCCAACCGGGACAGGGGGCGCATTGGAGATAGCAATCAGCCCCAGCATTTT.

The chain couples TRBV4-1 to TRBJ2-7, with 8 bases lining up with TRBD2. The CDR3 is made up of 15 amino acids. The junction had 5 bases not matched to a gene; V was cut back by 2 bases and J by 2 bases. Germline V gene lookup returns CDR1 MGHRA and CDR2 YSYEKL. This chain's CDR3 is CASSQQGLVAYEQYF. CDR3 in DNA: TGCGCCAGCAGCCAACAGGGACTAGTCGCCTACGAGCAGTACTTC.

V gene TRBV7-3 combines with J gene TRBJ1-1; a weak D match, TRBD1 (6 bases). Germline CDR1 and CDR2: SGHTA and FQGTGA. The CDR3 is made up of 16 amino acids. V lost 5 bases and J 4 bases, leaving 20 bases between the germline ends. Here the CDR3 reads CASSALYSVQGTEAFF. CDR3 nucleotides: TGTGCCAGCAGCGCCCTTTATTCCGTACAGGGCACTGAAGCTTTCTTT.

V is TRBV7-6 and J is TRBJ2-1; 11 nucleotides align to TRBD2. Germline loops: CDR1 SGHVS, CDR2 FNYEAQ. V lost 6 bases, J lost 1 base, and 11 bases stayed unmatched. CDR3 size: 18 residues. The CDR3 is CASRPTSGVPLSYNEQFF. In nucleotides, the CDR3 is TGTGCCAGCAGGCCGACTAGCGGGGTCCCCTTATCCTACAATGAGCAGTTCTTC.

This clone is large by share. This CDR3 is also generated by other DNA sequences in the sample. The V and J genes are TRBV5-1 and TRBJ1-1, with D perhaps matching TRBD1 (6 bases). Germline CDR1 and CDR2: SGHRS and YFSETQ. V was shortened by 2 bases and J by 1 base, with 9 bases between the two germline ends. This CDR3 has 14 amino acids. The CDR3 reads CASSLLQGNTEAFF. CDR3 sequence (DNA): TGCGCCAGCAGCTTATTACAGGGGAACACTGAAGCTTTCTTT.

The chain links TRBV29-1 to TRBJ2-7; the match to TRBD2 covers 9 bases. V lost 3 bases to trimming and J lost 2 bases; unmatched junction nucleotides: 5. The CDR3 runs to 14 residues. Per the germline V gene, CDR1 is SQVTM and CDR2 is ANQGSEA. The CDR3 coding sequence is TGCAGCGTTGATCTAGCGGGGACGCCCTACGAGCAGTACTTC. Translated, it gives CSVDLAGTPYEQYF.

This chain connects TRBV11-2 to TRBJ2-1; the D gene is possibly TRBD2 (6 bases). The germline V gene encodes CDR1 SGHAT and CDR2 FQNNGV. The V end was cut by 7 bases, the J end by 3 bases, with 13 bases between. The CDR3 consists of 14 residues. The CDR3 DNA is TGTGCCAGCACCGCCCTCGGGGGCTACAATGAGCAGTTCTTC. It is translated as CASTALGGYNEQFF.

The rearrangement links TRBV5-1 to TRBJ2-1; TRBD2 might be the D (6 bases). V was cut by 3 bases and J by 10 bases, with 11 bases left in between. Germline-derived CDR1 and CDR2 are SGHRS and YFSETQ. The CDR3 has 12 amino acids. CDR3: CASSWGDREQFF. As DNA, the CDR3 is TGCGCCAGCAGCTGGGGGGATCGCGAGCAGTTCTTC.

The V and J genes are TRBV4-3 and TRBJ1-2, with D perhaps matching TRBD1 (5 bases). Trimming pared 0 bases from V and 4 bases from J, leaving 18 bases between. Germline loops: CDR1 LGHNA, CDR2 YSLEER. This CDR3 contains 17 residues. CDR3 residues: CASSQDPGRGVIYGYTF. DNA of the CDR3: TGCGCCAGCAGCCAAGATCCAGGAAGGGGCGTTATCTATGGCTACACCTTC.

The V call is TRBV28, the J call TRBJ1-5; 10 bases match TRBD1. J lost 4 bases, V lost 4 bases, and 10 bases had no gene match. From germline, CDR1 is MDHEN and CDR2 SYDVKM. This CDR3 comprises 17 residues. Here the CDR3 reads CASSSPTGGMGNQPQHF. CDR3 DNA sequence: TGTGCCAGCAGTTCTCCGACAGGGGGCATGGGGAATCAGCCCCAGCATTTT.

This clone was detected only once. The chain uses TRBV7-2 and TRBJ2-3; 11 nucleotides agree with TRBD2. The germline gives CDR1 SGHTA, CDR2 FQGNSA. The junction had 3 bases not matched to a gene; V was cut back by 8 bases and J by 5 bases. This CDR3 is built from 13 residues. The CDR3 DNA reads TGTGCCAGCCAACTAGCGGGAGTAGATACGCAGTATTTT. Translated: CASQLAGVDTQYF.

This chain connects TRBV5-1 to TRBJ2-7, with a tentative D call TRBD2 (5 bases). V dropped 4 bases and J dropped 3 bases, with 11 bases sitting between them. CDR1 and CDR2 from the germline V gene are SGHRS and YFSETQ. The CDR3 sequence is 13 residues long. The CDR3 protein is CASSPGFGYEQYF. The CDR3 DNA reads as TGCGCCAGCAGCCCGGGATTTGGCTACGAGCAGTACTTC.

The rearrangement uses TRBV29-1 and TRBJ2-2; D might be TRBD1 (5 bases). The length of the CDR3 is 15 residues. The V gene lost 1 base and the J gene lost 4 bases, with 13 bases spanning the gap. Germline lookup yields CDR1 SQVTM and CDR2 ANQGSEA. DNA for the CDR3: TGCAGCGTTGAAGCCCAGGGTCGAGGCACCGGGGAGCTGTTTTTT. This translates into CSVEAQGRGTGELFF.

This chain links TRBV5-6 with TRBJ2-1; 14 bases map to TRBD2. The CDR3 covers 15 residues. CDR1 and CDR2 (germline): SGHDT, YYEEEE. V was clipped by 4 bases and J by 6 bases; unmatched bases: 3. CDR3 coding DNA: TGTGCCAGCAGCCCGACTAGCGGGAGGGCCAATGAGCAGTTCTTC. Protein sequence: CASSPTSGRANEQFF.

The gene calls are TRBV9 and TRBJ2-1; possibly TRBD2 for D (7 bases). Germline CDR1 and CDR2: SGDLS and YYNGEE. The CDR3 has 14 amino acids. Trimming cost V 3 bases and J 8 bases, with 15 bases left between them. CDR3 sequence reads: CASSEGGLRDEQFF. The CDR3 nucleotides are TGTGCCAGCAGCGAGGGGGGACTACGCGATGAGCAGTTCTTC.

This chain connects TRBV19 to TRBJ1-5; D ambiguous. V was cut by 1 base and J by 1 base, with 8 bases left in between. The CDR3 covers 15 residues. From germline, CDR1 is LNHDA and CDR2 SQIVND (reference sequence). For the CDR3, the DNA is TGTGCCAGTAGTATAGGAGGGTCAAGCAATCAGCCCCAGCATTTT. This codes for CASSIGGSSNQPQHF.

V usage is TRBV10-3 and J usage is TRBJ1-1, with 7 bases fitting TRBD1. The CDR3 consists of 16 residues. V lost 3 bases, J lost 5 bases, and 12 bases stayed unmatched. The germline V gene encodes CDR1 ENHRY and CDR2 SYGVKD. For the CDR3, the DNA is TGTGCCATCAGTGATAATCGAAGGGGGCTCGAGACTGAAGCTTTCTTT. This translates into CAISDNRRGLETEAFF.

The chain carries TRBV6-1 and TRBJ2-7; perhaps TRBD1 as D (6 bases). The V gene's germline CDR1 is MNHNS and CDR2 SASEGT. CDR3 length: 15 residues. V lost 8 bases to trimming and J lost 4 bases, with 21 bases between them. CDR3: CASEDRILLKYEQYF. The DNA of the CDR3 is TGTGCCAGCGAAGACAGGATCCTCCTAAAGTACGAGCAGTACTTC.